The entry below describes one T cell receptor (beta chain). Its antigen is currently unknown. The entry originates in a study of T cells in Graves' hyperthyroidism and ophthalmopathy. Diagnoses rested on clinical symptoms, serum thyroxine and TRAb, thyroid ultrasound and orbital computed tomography. TCR beta CDR3 regions were amplified from RNA. The study used the HTBI primer set for a first-round RT-PCR of the TCR CDR3. TCRdb ran MiXCR on the multiplex PCR reads and lists one entry per CDR3 protein. The table shows 600,000 to 900,000 distinct CDR3 sequences, with about 17% occurring only once. CDR3 size: 16 residues. Germline CDR1 reads LNHDA; CDR2 reads SQIVND (reference sequence). V shed 3 bases and J shed 0 bases, with 12 bases lying between them. Study outcomes and limitations: Ophthalmopathy was told apart from stable hyperthyroidism by a 13 V-J model. Before onset, ophthalmopathy was predicted by the model a median around 6.5 months earlier. Most clonotypes expanded in the thyroid (above 0.001) were also present in blood.

The V call is TRBV19, the J call TRBJ1-5; D is undetermined. Sequenced input: blood. This TCR derives from a man aged 18 to 29 with Graves' hyperthyroidism. The CDR3 DNA follows: TGTGCCAGTAGTATCGTACAGCCCTATAGCAATCAGCCCCAGCATTTT. It is translated as CASSIVQPYSNQPQHF. The full variable domain, in which reference TRBV19 and TRBJ1-5 provide the parts outside the CDR3, is DGGITQSPKYLFRKEGQNVTLSCEQNLNHDAMYWYRQDPGQGLRLIYYSQIVNDFQKGDIAEGYSVSREKKESFPLTVTSAQKNPTAFYLCASSIVQPYSNQPQHFGDGTRLSIL.